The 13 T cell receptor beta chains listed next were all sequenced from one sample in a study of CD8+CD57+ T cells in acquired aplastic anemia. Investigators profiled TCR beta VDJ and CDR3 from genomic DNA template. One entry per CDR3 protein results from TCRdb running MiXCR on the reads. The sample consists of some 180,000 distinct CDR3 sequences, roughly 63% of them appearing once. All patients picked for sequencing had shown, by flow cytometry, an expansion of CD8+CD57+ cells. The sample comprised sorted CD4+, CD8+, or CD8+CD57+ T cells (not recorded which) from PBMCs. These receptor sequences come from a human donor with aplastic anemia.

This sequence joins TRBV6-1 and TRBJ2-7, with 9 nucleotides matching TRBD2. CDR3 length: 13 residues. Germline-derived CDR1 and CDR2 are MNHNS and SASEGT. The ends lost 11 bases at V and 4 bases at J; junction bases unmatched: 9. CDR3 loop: CAAGGGKGYEQYF. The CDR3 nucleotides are TGTGCCGCGGGAGGGGGCAAGGGGTACGAGCAGTACTTC.

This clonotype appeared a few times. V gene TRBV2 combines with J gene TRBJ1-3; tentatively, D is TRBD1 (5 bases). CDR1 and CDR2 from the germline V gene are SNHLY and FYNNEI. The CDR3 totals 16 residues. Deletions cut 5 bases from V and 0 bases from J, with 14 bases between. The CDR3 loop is CASSLSFGGSGNTIYF. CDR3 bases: TGTGCCAGCAGTTTATCGTTCGGGGGCTCTGGAAACACCATATATTTT.

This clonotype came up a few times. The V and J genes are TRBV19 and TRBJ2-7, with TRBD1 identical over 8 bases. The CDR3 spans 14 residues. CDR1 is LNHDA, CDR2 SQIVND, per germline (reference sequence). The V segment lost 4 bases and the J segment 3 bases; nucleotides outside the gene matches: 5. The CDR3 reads CASSKPGQDYEQYF. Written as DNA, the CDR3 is TGTGCCAGTAGTAAACCGGGACAGGACTACGAGCAGTACTTC.

The CDR3 nucleotides are TGTGCCACCAGTGATTCCGGGACAGCCAACTCCTACGAGCAGTACTTC. It yields the protein CATSDSGTANSYEQYF. The chain carries TRBV24-1 and TRBJ2-7; 7 nucleotides align to TRBD1. The V and J ends lost 2 bases and 0 bases, in that order; junction bases with no gene match: 6. The CDR3 spans 16 residues. Germline lookup yields CDR1 KGHDR and CDR2 SFDVKD.

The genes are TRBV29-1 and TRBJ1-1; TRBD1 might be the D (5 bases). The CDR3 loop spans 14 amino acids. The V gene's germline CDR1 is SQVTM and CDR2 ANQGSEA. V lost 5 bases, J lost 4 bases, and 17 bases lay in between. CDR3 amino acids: CSVYDSIESTEAFF. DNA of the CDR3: TGCAGCGTTTATGACAGCATAGAATCCACTGAAGCTTTCTTT. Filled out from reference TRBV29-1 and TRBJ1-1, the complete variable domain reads SAVISQKPSRDICQRGTSLTIQCQVDSQVTMMFWYRQQPGQSLTLIATANQGSEATYESGFVIDKFPISRPNLTFSTLTVSNMSPEDSSIYLCSVYDSIESTEAFFGQGTRLTVV.

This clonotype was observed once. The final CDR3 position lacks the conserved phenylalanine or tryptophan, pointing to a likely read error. The CDR3 DNA reads TGCAGTGCTAGAGATGCCCAATACAGGGCCGGTACAGATACGCAGTATCTT. Translation gives CSARDAQYRAGTDTQYL. The chain recombines TRBV20-1 with TRBJ2-3, with a possible D match to TRBD1 (6 bases). Germline CDR1 and CDR2: DFQATT and SNEGSKA (reference sequence). The V and J ends lost 0 bases and 3 bases respectively, with 19 bases between them. The length of the CDR3 is 17 residues.

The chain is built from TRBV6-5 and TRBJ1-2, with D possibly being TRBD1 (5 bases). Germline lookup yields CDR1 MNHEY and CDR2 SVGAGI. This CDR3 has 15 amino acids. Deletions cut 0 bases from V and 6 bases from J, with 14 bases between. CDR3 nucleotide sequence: TGTGCCAGCAGTTACTCGCCAGGAGGGGCTGATGGCTACACCTTC. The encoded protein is CASSYSPGGADGYTF.

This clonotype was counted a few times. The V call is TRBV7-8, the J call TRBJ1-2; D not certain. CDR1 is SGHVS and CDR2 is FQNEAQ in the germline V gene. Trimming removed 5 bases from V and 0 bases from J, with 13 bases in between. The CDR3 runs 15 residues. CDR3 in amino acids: CASSRTERANYGYTF. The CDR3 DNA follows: TGTGCCAGCAGCAGGACGGAGCGAGCTAACTATGGCTACACCTTC.

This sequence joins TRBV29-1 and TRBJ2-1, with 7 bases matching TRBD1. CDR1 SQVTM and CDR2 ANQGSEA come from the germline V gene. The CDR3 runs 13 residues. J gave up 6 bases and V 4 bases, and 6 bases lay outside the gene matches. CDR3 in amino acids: CSVGQGKGNEQFF. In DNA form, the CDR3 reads TGCAGCGTTGGACAGGGTAAAGGCAATGAGCAGTTCTTC.

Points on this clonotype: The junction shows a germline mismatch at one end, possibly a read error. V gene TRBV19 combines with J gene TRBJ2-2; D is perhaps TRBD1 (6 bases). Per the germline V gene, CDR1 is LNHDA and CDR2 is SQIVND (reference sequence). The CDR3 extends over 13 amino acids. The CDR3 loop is CASSGWTANEQFF. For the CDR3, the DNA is TGTGCCAGTAGTGGGTGGACAGCTAACGAGCAGTTTTTT.

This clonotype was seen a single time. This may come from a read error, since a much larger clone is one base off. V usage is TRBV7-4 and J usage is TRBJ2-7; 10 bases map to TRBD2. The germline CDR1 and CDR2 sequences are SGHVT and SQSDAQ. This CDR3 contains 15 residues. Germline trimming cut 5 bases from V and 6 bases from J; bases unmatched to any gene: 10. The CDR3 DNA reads TGTGCCAGCAGCCCGGAAGCGGGGGGGCCCAGCGAGCAGTACTTC. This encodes CASSPEAGGPSEQYF.

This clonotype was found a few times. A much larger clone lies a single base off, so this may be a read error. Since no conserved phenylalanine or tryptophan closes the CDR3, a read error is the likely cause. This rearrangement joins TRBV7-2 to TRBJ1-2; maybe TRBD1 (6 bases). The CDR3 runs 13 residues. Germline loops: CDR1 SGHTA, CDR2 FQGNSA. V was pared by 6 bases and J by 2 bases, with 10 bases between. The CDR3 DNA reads TGTGCCAGCAGACCCACAGGGAACTATGGCTACACCCTC. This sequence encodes CASRPTGNYGYTL.

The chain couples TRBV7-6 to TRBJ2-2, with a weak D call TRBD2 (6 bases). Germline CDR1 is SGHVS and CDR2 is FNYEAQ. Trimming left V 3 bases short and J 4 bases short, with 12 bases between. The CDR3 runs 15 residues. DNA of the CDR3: TGTGCCAGCAGCTTGGGAGGAGGAATCACCGGGGAGCTGTTTTTT. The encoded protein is CASSLGGGITGELFF.